This passage covers 15 T cell receptor beta chains from one sample sequenced in a study of blood T cell repertoires in COVID-19. Sequencing used immunoSEQ multiplex PCR; TCRdb keeps in-frame clones, though not all of them. The profile shows some 200,000 clones, about 82% of them singletons. Specimen: peripheral blood. The receptors originated from a woman aged 70 to 79 with COVID-19, enrolled during active disease.

This clone was observed a single time. The genes are TRBV7-6 and TRBJ1-2; D unresolved. V was shortened by 1 base and J by 3 bases, with 3 bases between the two germline ends. The CDR3 spans 12 residues. CDR1 is SGHVS, CDR2 FNYEAQ, per germline. The CDR3 loop reads CASSLGDYGYTF. The CDR3, as DNA: TGTGCCAGCAGCTTAGGCGACTATGGCTACACCTTC.

The genes are TRBV6-2 or TRBV6-3 and TRBJ2-1; D is uncertain. Trimming left V 3 bases short and J 9 bases short, with 12 bases between. The CDR3 covers 13 residues. Germline V gene data show CDR1 as MNHEY and CDR2 as SVGEGT. The CDR3 coding sequence is TGTGCCAGCAGTTATTCGTACGTGAGTGAGCAGTTCTTC. This gives the protein CASSYSYVSEQFF.

The gene calls are TRBV5-1 and TRBJ1-2, with 8 bases matching TRBD1. Germline CDR1 and CDR2: SGHRS and YFSETQ. The CDR3 extends over 13 amino acids. V lost 3 bases to trimming and J lost 7 bases; unmatched junction nucleotides: 5. DNA for the CDR3: TGCGCCAGCAGCTCTTCAGGGGGCGCTGGCTACACCTTC. Translated: CASSSSGGAGYTF.

The chain is built from TRBV5-5 and TRBJ2-7; D is uncertain. Germline V lookup: CDR1 SGHKS, CDR2 YYEKEE (reference sequence). V shed 0 bases and J shed 2 bases, with 6 bases lying between them. The CDR3 length is 13 residues. The CDR3 loop reads CASSLVATYEQYF. The DNA of the CDR3 is TGTGCCAGCAGCTTGGTGGCCACCTACGAGCAGTACTTC. The whole variable domain, remainder taken from reference TRBV5-5 and TRBJ2-7, is DAGVTQSPTHLIKTRGQQVTLRCSPISGHKSVSWYQQVLGQGPQFIFQYYEKEERGRGNFPDRFSARQFPNYSSELNVNALLLGDSALYLCASSLVATYEQYFGPGTRLTVT.

The CDR3 is CASSYISYEQYF. DNA of the CDR3: TGTGCCAGCAGCTACATTTCCTACGAGCAGTACTTC. The J gene is TRBJ2-7, the V gene TRBV7-9; D call uncertain. CDR1 is SEHNR, CDR2 FQNEAQ, per germline (reference sequence). V was clipped by 4 bases and J by 1 base, with 5 bases between them. CDR3 length: 12 amino acids.

J is TRBJ1-1 and V is TRBV27; 8 bases agree with TRBD1. Germline-derived CDR1 and CDR2 are MNHEY and SMNVEV (reference sequence). The CDR3 runs 14 residues. With 5 bases clipped from V and 4 bases from J, the junction kept 6 bases outside the gene matches. The CDR3: CASSKHRGSTEAFF. CDR3 in DNA: TGTGCCAGCAGTAAACACAGGGGGAGCACTGAAGCTTTCTTT.

This clone was detected only once. This chain connects TRBV6-2 or TRBV6-3 to TRBJ1-2, with D unresolved. The germline V gene has CDR1 MNHEY and CDR2 SVGEGT. The CDR3 loop spans 12 amino acids. The V gene lost 1 base and the J gene lost 5 bases, with 5 bases spanning the gap. The CDR3 DNA reads as TGTGCCAGCAGTTACTGGAGATATGGCTACACCTTC. Translation gives CASSYWRYGYTF.

The chain uses TRBV18 and TRBJ1-1; TRBD1 matches 9 bases. The CDR3 covers 16 residues. Germline lookup yields CDR1 KGHSH and CDR2 LQKENI. The V and J ends lost 3 bases and 0 bases, in that order; junction bases with no gene match: 5. The CDR3 sequence is CASSPGTGLLNTEAFF. For the CDR3, the DNA is TGTGCCAGCTCACCCGGGACAGGGCTACTGAACACTGAAGCTTTCTTT.

The J gene is TRBJ2-5, the V gene TRBV7-3, with 7 positions matching TRBD1. CDR1 is SGHTA and CDR2 is FQGTGA in the germline V gene. The CDR3 covers 14 residues. V shed 5 bases, J shed 1 base, and the junction held 4 bases outside the gene matches. The CDR3 protein is CASSPGQAQETQYF. The CDR3 nucleotides read TGTGCCAGCAGCCCCGGACAGGCCCAAGAGACCCAGTACTTC.

The chain employs TRBV13 and TRBJ2-1, with 10 bases aligning to TRBD2. The CDR3 sequence is 16 residues long. The germline V gene encodes CDR1 PRHDT and CDR2 FYEKMQ (reference sequence). Trimming at V came to 5 bases and at J to 7 bases, leaving 11 bases not matched to a gene. The CDR3 here is CASSPGSGRGLNEQFF. CDR3 sequence (DNA): TGTGCCAGCAGCCCAGGCAGCGGGAGGGGCTTAAATGAGCAGTTCTTC.

V and J are TRBV6-2 or TRBV6-3 and TRBJ1-3; 9 positions match TRBD1. The CDR3 extends over 15 amino acids. CDR1 is MNHEY, CDR2 SVGEGT, per germline. Trimming removed 6 bases from V and 4 bases from J; junction bases left unmatched: 7. This chain's CDR3 is CASSAAGTGGNTIYF. CDR3 coding DNA: TGTGCCAGCAGCGCAGCCGGGACAGGGGGAAACACCATATATTTT.

The V call is TRBV4-1, the J call TRBJ1-2; D is possibly TRBD1 (5 bases). Germline V lookup: CDR1 MGHRA, CDR2 YSYEKL. The CDR3 has 14 residues. V was cut by 0 bases and J by 8 bases, with 13 bases left in between. The CDR3 loop is CASSQEGQSWGYTF. CDR3 sequence (DNA): TGCGCCAGCAGCCAAGAGGGGCAAAGTTGGGGCTACACCTTC.

This chain connects TRBV27 to TRBJ2-1; 9 bases match TRBD2. Germline V gives CDR1 MNHEY, CDR2 SMNVEV (reference sequence). The CDR3 runs to 15 residues. J was trimmed by 3 bases and V by 3 bases; bases with no gene match: 3. The CDR3 protein is CASSFLAGDYNEQFF. CDR3 bases: TGTGCCAGCAGTTTCTTAGCGGGGGACTACAATGAGCAGTTCTTC.

This chain connects TRBV11-3 to TRBJ2-2; D might be TRBD2 (5 bases). The germline CDR1 and CDR2 sequences are SGHNT and YENEEA. Trimming shortened V by 2 bases and J by 5 bases, and 15 bases separated the two germline ends. The CDR3 spans 16 residues. This CDR3 is CASSLRSLGSTGELFF. CDR3 coding DNA: TGTGCCAGCAGCTTACGGTCATTAGGGAGTACCGGGGAGCTGTTTTTT.

The V call is TRBV6-5, the J call TRBJ2-7; TRBD1 aligns across 10 bases. Losses at the gene ends were 4 bases for V and 5 bases for J; bases not matched to a gene: 8. The CDR3 runs to 15 residues. Germline values: CDR1 MNHEY, CDR2 SVGAGI. The CDR3: CASSSPGQGNDEQYF. Here the CDR3 DNA reads TGTGCCAGCAGTTCACCGGGACAGGGGAACGACGAGCAGTACTTC.